This T cell receptor (beta chain) was documented in a study of blood T cell repertoires in COVID-19. Germline CDR1 DFQATT, CDR2 SNEGSKA (reference sequence). This CDR3 region has 13 residues. V was trimmed by 3 bases and J by 3 bases, leaving 12 bases between them. In the source study's methods: Nucleated cell number was recorded as an estimate derived from reference gene primer amplification. Profiling relied on immunoSEQ multiplex PCR, and the TCRdb table lists in-frame clones only, not all of them. The V and J calls and clone size were taken over from that table, and D and trimming were inferred from the DNA. The sample carries some 210,000 clones, about 81% recorded once. Across 24 US areas, participants ranged in age from roughly 18 to 95 years.

This clonotype was obtained from a man aged 35-49 years who had recovered from COVID-19. Sequenced: PBMCs or T cells enriched from blood (not recorded which). The rearrangement joins TRBV20-1 to TRBJ2-7; maybe TRBD1 (6 bases). Here the CDR3 reads CSASSTGIYEQYF. CDR3 coding DNA: TGCAGTGCTAGTAGTACAGGGATCTACGAGCAGTACTTC.